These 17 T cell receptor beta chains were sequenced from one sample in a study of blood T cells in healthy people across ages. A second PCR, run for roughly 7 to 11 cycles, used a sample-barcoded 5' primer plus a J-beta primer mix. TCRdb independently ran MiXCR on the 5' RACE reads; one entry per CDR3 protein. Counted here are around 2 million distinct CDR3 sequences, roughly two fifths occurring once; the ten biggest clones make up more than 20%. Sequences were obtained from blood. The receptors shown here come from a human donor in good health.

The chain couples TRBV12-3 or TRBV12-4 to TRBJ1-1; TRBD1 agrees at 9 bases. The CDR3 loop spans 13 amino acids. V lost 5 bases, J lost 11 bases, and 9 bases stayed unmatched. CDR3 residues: CASSGTGQGSAFF. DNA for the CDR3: TGTGCCAGCAGTGGAACGGGACAGGGTAGCGCTTTCTTT.

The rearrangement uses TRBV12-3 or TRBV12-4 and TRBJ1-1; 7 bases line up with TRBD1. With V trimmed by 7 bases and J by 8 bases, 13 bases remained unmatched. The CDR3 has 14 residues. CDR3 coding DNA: TGTGCCAGCATTCGACAGGGATTGTCTAAAGAAGCTTTCTTT. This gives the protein CASIRQGLSKEAFF.

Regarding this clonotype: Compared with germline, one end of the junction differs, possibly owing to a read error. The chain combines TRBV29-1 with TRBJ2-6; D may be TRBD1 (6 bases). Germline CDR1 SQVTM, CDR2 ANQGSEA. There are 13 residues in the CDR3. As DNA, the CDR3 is TGCAGCGTGACAGGTCCCGGGGCCAACGTCCGGACTTTC. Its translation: CSVTGPGANVRTF.

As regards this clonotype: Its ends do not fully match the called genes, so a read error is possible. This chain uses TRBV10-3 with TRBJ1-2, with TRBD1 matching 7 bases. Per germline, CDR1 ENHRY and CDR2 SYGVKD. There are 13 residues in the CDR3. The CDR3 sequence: CVIRTGQNYGYTF. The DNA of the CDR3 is TGTGTCATCAGGACGGGACAGAACTATGGCTACACCTTC.

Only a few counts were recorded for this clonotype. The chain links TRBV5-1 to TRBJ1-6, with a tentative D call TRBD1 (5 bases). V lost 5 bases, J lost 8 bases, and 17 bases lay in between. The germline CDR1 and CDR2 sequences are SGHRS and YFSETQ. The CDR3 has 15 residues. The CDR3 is CASRDRGVFDSPLHF. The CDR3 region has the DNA TGCGCCAGCAGGGATCGGGGCGTATTCGATTCACCCCTCCACTTT.

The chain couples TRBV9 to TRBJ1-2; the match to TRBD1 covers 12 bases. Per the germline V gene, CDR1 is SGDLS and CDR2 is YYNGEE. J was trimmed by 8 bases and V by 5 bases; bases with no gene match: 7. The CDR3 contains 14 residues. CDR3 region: CASSRDRGHGGYTF. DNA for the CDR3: TGTGCCAGCAGTCGGGACAGGGGGCATGGAGGCTACACCTTC. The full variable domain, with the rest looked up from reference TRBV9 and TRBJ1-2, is DSGVTQTPKHLITATGQRVTLRCSPRSGDLSVYWYQQSLDQGLQFLIQYYNGEERAKGNILERFSAQQFPDLHSELNLSSLELGDSALYFCASSRDRGHGGYTFGSGTRLTVV.

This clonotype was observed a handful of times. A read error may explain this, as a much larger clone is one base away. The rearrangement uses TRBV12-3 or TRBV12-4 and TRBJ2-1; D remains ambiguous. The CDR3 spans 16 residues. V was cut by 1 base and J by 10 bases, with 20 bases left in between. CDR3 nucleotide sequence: TGTGCCAGCAGTTTAGAGGTTGGGGTTCGAGGATCCGAGCAGTTCTTC. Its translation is CASSLEVGVRGSEQFF.

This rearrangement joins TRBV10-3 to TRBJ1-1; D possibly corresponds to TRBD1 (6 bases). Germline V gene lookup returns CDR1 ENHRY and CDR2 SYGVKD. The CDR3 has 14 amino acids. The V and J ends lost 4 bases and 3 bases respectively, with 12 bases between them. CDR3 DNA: TGTGCCATCAGTGGGGGGGCAGGGGACACTGAAGCTTTCTTT. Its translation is CAISGGAGDTEAFF.

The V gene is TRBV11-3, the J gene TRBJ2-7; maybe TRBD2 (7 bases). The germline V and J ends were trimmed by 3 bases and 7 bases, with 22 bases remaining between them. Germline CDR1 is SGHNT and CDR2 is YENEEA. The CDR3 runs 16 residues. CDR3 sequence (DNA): TGTGCCAGCAGCTTCCAGGGAGGGGGTTCCGGGAATGAGCAGTACTTC. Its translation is CASSFQGGGSGNEQYF.

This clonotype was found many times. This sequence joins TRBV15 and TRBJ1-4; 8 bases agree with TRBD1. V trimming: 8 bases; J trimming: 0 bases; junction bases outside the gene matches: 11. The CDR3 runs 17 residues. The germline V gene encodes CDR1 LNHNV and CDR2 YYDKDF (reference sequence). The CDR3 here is CATGYRGGTSTNEKLFF. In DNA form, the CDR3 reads TGTGCCACCGGTTACAGGGGGGGAACCTCAACTAATGAAAAACTGTTTTTT.

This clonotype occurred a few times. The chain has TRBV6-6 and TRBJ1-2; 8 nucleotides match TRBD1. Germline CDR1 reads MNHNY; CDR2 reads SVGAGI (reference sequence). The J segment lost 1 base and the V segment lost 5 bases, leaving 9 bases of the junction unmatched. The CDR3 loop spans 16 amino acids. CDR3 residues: CASSRTRDRSNYGYTF. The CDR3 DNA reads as TGTGCCAGCAGTCGGACCCGGGACAGGAGTAACTATGGCTACACCTTC.

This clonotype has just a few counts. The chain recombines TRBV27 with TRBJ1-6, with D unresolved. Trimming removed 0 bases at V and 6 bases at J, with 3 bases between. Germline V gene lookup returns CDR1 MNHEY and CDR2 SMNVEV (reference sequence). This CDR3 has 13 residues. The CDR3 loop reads CASSLSSNSPLHF. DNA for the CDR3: TGTGCCAGCAGTTTATCGAGTAATTCACCCCTCCACTTT.

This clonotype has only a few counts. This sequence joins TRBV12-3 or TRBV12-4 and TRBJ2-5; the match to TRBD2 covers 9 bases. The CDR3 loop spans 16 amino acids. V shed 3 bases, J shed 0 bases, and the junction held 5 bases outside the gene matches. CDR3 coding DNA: TGTGCCAGCAGTTTGGCGGGAGGGACAGACCAAGAGACCCAGTACTTC. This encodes CASSLAGGTDQETQYF.

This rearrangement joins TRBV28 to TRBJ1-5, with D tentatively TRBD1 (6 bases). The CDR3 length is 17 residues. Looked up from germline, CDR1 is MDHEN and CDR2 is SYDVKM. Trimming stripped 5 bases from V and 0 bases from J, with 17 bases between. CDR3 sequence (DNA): TGTGCCAGCAGTCTCCGGGAAACAGGGATTAGCAATCAGCCCCAGCATTTT. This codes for CASSLRETGISNQPQHF.

CDR3 residues: CASSLVQGTDFSTEAFF. For the CDR3, the DNA is TGTGCCAGCAGCTTAGTTCAGGGGACCGACTTTTCCACTGAAGCTTTCTTT. This rearrangement joins TRBV7-8 to TRBJ1-1; D may be TRBD1 (6 bases). The V end lost 1 base, the J end lost 4 bases, and 19 bases lay between the germline ends. This CDR3 is 17 amino acids long. Germline values: CDR1 SGHVS, CDR2 FQNEAQ. Using reference TRBV7-8 and TRBJ1-1 for the parts outside the CDR3, the full variable domain is GAGVSQSPRYKVAKRGQDVALRCDPISGHVSLFWYQQALGQGPEFLTYFQNEAQLDKSGLPSDRFFAERPEGSVSTLKIQRTQQEDSAVYLCASSLVQGTDFSTEAFFGQGTRLTVV.

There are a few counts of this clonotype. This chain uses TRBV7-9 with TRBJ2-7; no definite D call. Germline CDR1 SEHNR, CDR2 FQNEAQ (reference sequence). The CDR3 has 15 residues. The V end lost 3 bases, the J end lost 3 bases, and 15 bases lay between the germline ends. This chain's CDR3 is CASSFRSGADYEQYF. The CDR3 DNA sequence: TGTGCCAGCAGCTTCAGGTCAGGTGCCGACTACGAGCAGTACTTC.

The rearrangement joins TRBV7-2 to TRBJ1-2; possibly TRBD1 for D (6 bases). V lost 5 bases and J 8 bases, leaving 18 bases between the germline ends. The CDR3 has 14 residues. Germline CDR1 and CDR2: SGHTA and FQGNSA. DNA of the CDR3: TGTGCCAGCAGCCGTACAGGGTCCCTAGAAGGCTACACCTTC. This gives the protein CASSRTGSLEGYTF.